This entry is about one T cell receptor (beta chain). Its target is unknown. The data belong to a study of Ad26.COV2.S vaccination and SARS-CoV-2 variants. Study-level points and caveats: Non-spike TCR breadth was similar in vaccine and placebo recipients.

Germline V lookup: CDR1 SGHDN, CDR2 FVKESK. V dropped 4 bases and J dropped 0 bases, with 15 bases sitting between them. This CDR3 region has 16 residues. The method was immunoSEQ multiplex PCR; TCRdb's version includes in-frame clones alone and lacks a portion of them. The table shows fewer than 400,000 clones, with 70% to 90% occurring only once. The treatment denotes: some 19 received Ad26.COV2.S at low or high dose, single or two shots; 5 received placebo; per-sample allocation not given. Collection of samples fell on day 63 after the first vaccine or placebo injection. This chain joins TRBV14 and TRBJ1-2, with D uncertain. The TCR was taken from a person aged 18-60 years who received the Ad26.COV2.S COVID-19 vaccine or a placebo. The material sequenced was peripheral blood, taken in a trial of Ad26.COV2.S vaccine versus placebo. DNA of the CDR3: TGTGCCAGCAGCCTACGAACGGGAGGACCTAACTATGGCTACACCTTC. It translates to CASSLRTGGPNYGYTF.